There are many counts of the clone carrying this T cell receptor (beta chain). Its antigen is not identified. This entry belongs to a study of early T cells in non-severe SARS-CoV-2 infection. Overall study context: Unpaired chains resulted from sequencing bulk RNA of unsorted whole blood. Study-wide results and limits: VDJdb matching, biased toward anti-spike CD8 responses, missed private and CD4 specificities.

As part of library construction, unique molecular identifiers were attached to individual cDNA molecules. TCRdb reanalysed the 5' RACE reads using MiXCR and keeps one entry per CDR3 protein. The sample holds about 92,000 distinct CDR3 sequences; around 16% are singletons and the top ten take 1.3%. V shed 3 bases and J 8 bases; nucleotides not matched to a gene: 11. Germline CDR1 and CDR2: SGHDN and FVKESK. CDR3 length: 16 residues. The chain joins TRBV14 to TRBJ1-4; 8 positions agree with TRBD1. The sequenced sample consisted of whole blood. This TCR was recovered from an adult who was a healthcare worker with PCR-confirmed SARS-CoV-2 infection or an uninfected control (not recorded which). The CDR3 protein is CASSHVGGRGQEKLFF. In DNA, the CDR3 is TGTGCCAGCAGCCACGTTGGGGGCAGGGGGCAAGAAAAACTGTTTTTT. The whole variable domain, remainder taken from reference TRBV14 and TRBJ1-4, is EAGVTQFPSHSVIEKGQTVTLRCDPISGHDNLYWYRRVMGKEIKFLLHFVKESKQDESGMPNNRFLAERTGGTYSTLKVQPAELEDSGVYFCASSHVGGRGQEKLFFGSGTQLSVL.